This is a list of T cell receptor beta chains from one sample in a study of T cell repertoires in cytomegalovirus infection. TCRdb called the reads again in MiXCR, with one record for every CDR3 protein. The sample contains hundreds of thousands of distinct CDR3 sequences, 42% of which appear only once. Antigen specificity for these receptors is unknown. The sequencing here drew on cultured PBMCs, taken from culture after CMV antigen stimulation. Receptors were obtained from a human donor in good health (CMV status not recorded). Some clones in this sample may be carry-over from other donors' samples. The CDR3 runs from the conserved cysteine through the conserved F or W. Each record gives: J gene, D gene, clone size, V gene, CDR3 protein, CDR3 DNA. D genes are given only for firm matches. Some rows mark clone size as missing; the rest say once, few, many or name a class of expanded clone.

>TRBJ2-3|TRBD2|once|TRBV27
CASSSATGQRGNTDTQYF
TGTGCCAGCAGTTCCGCGACTGGGCAGCGGGGGAACACAGATACGCAGTATTTT
>TRBJ2-5|.|.|TRBV4-3
CASSQVGGEDQYF
TGCGCCAGCAGCCAAGTAGGGGGAGAGGACCAGTACTTC
>TRBJ2-1|TRBD2|.|TRBV2
CASKKAGGAYNEQFF
TGTGCCAGCAAGAAGGCGGGGGGGGCCTACAATGAGCAGTTCTTC
>TRBJ2-1|.|.|TRBV7-2
CASSVWRGGPPEQFF
TGTGCCAGCAGCGTATGGAGGGGGGGCCCCCCTGAGCAGTTCTTC
>TRBJ1-1|TRBD1|once|TRBV7-8
CASSSETGVTEAFF
TGTGCCAGCAGCTCCGAGACAGGGGTCACTGAAGCTTTCTTT
>TRBJ2-1|.|once|TRBV6-1
CASSETAPGNEQFF
TGTGCCAGCAGTGAAACCGCCCCGGGCAATGAGCAGTTCTTC
>TRBJ2-1|.|few|TRBV5-1
CASSPFGRSTYNEQFF
TGCGCCAGCAGCCCATTTGGGCGGAGCACCTACAATGAGCAGTTCTTC
>TRBJ2-3|TRBD2|many|TRBV7-2
CASSSTGTSHTDTQYF
TGTGCCAGCAGCTCAACCGGGACTAGCCACACAGATACGCAGTATTTT
>TRBJ1-1|.|.|TRBV12-3/TRBV12-4
CASSRTEMNTEAFF
TGTGCCAGCAGCCGCACAGAGATGAACACTGAAGCTTTCTTT
>TRBJ1-1|.|.|TRBV20-1
CSARRQITEAFF
TGCAGTGCTAGAAGACAGATCACTGAAGCTTTCTTT
>TRBJ2-7|TRBD2|few|TRBV28
CASSLLSSGDFSYEQYF
TGTGCCAGCAGTTTGCTATCCAGCGGGGATTTCTCCTACGAGCAGTACTTC
>TRBJ2-7|.|many|TRBV7-2
CASSPGRQRYEQYF
TGTGCCAGCAGCCCGGGCCGACAGAGATACGAGCAGTACTTC
>TRBJ1-5|.|.|TRBV10-3
CAISPRSGQPQHF
TGTGCCATCAGTCCTCGCAGTGGGCAGCCCCAGCATTTT
>TRBJ2-7|.|.|TRBV11-2
CASSLVPRSYEQYF
TGTGCCAGCAGCTTAGTGCCCAGGAGCTACGAGCAGTACTTC
>TRBJ2-1|TRBD1|.|TRBV9
CASSVMGQGNNEQFF
TGTGCCAGCAGCGTAATGGGACAGGGTAACAATGAGCAGTTCTTC
>TRBJ2-6|.|.|TRBV6-6
CASSYSINLGGYNVLTF
TGTGCCAGCAGTTACTCGATTAACTTAGGCGGATACAACGTCCTGACTTTC
>TRBJ1-2|.|.|TRBV6-2/TRBV6-3
CASSPAAAGFGYTF
TGTGCCAGCAGCCCCGCAGCGGCAGGGTTCGGCTACACCTTC
>TRBJ2-2|.|.|TRBV7-2
CASNHGGSNTGELFF
TGTGCCAGCAACCACGGGGGAAGTAACACCGGGGAGCTGTTTTTT
>TRBJ1-2|.|.|TRBV12-3/TRBV12-4
CASSYDPGSYTF
TGTGCCAGCAGTTACGACCCCGGTAGCTACACCTTC
>TRBJ2-7|TRBD1|.|TRBV6-2/TRBV6-3
CASSYMPGQGEGEQYF
TGTGCCAGCAGTTATATGCCGGGACAGGGGGAAGGCGAGCAGTACTTC
>TRBJ2-1|.|.|TRBV4-2
CASSPSIAAPYNEQFF
TGTGCCAGCAGCCCATCCATCGCGGCTCCCTACAATGAGCAGTTCTTC
>TRBJ1-1|.|few|TRBV12-3/TRBV12-4
CASSPERWDTEAFF
TGTGCCAGCAGTCCAGAGCGTTGGGACACTGAAGCTTTCTTT
>TRBJ2-1|.|.|TRBV7-2
CASSIITNEQFF
TGTGCCAGCAGCATAATCACAAATGAGCAGTTCTTC
>TRBJ2-1|.|.|TRBV6-6
CASSLYAGNEQFF
TGTGCCAGCAGTCTCTACGCAGGGAATGAGCAGTTCTTC
>TRBJ1-1|.|few|TRBV10-3
CAITAGGNTEAFF
TGTGCCATCACCGCCGGTGGGAACACTGAAGCTTTCTTT
>TRBJ1-5|.|.|TRBV6-5
CASSYSPNAQPQHF
TGTGCCAGCAGTTACTCCCCGAATGCTCAGCCCCAGCATTTT
>TRBJ2-5|.|.|TRBV20-1
CSARTGTSQETQYF
TGCAGTGCTAGAACAGGAACTTCCCAAGAGACCCAGTACTTC
>TRBJ1-1|.|.|TRBV7-9
CASSFTLPRAFF
TGTGCCAGCAGCTTTACACTCCCCAGGGCTTTCTTT
>TRBJ1-2|.|.|TRBV7-8
CASSHQGQPANYGYTF
TGTGCCAGCAGCCACCAAGGGCAACCGGCTAACTATGGCTACACCTTC
>TRBJ1-1|.|many|TRBV5-1
CASSLAGGNTEAFF
TGTGCCAGCAGCCTCGCGGGTGGGAACACTGAAGCTTTCTTT
>TRBJ2-5|.|many|TRBV7-2
CASSQSRETQYF
TGTGCCAGCAGCCAATCCAGAGAGACCCAGTACTTC
>TRBJ2-1|.|few|TRBV7-6
CASSSSQQGYEQFF
TGTGCCAGCAGCTCCTCTCAACAGGGATATGAGCAGTTCTTC
>TRBJ2-5|.|.|TRBV4-1
CASSLGGRGIWETQYF
TGCGCCAGCAGCCTAGGGGGAAGAGGGATTTGGGAGACCCAGTACTTC
>TRBJ2-1|TRBD2|.|TRBV7-2
CASSPGLAGMSSYNEQFF
TGTGCCAGCAGCCCTGGACTAGCGGGGATGAGCTCCTACAATGAGCAGTTCTTC
>TRBJ1-2|.|.|TRBV7-6
CASSLKERANYGYTF
TGTGCCAGCAGCTTAAAGGAGCGGGCTAACTATGGCTACACCTTC
>TRBJ1-6|.|.|TRBV29-1
CSVADSSYNSPLHF
TGCAGCGTCGCGGACAGCTCCTATAATTCACCCCTCCACTTT
>TRBJ1-5|.|few|TRBV7-2
CASSPDRGYQPQHF
TGTGCCAGCAGCCCGGACAGAGGTTATCAGCCCCAGCATTTT
>TRBJ1-5|TRBD1|.|TRBV19
CAMGTGRDNQPQHF
TGTGCCATGGGGACAGGCCGTGACAATCAGCCCCAGCATTTT
>TRBJ2-6|TRBD1|few|TRBV7-9
CASSSDRVGGANVLTF
TGTGCCAGCAGCTCGGACAGGGTCGGTGGGGCCAACGTCCTGACTTTC
>TRBJ2-3|.|many|TRBV7-2
CASSLNPSTDTQYF
TGTGCCAGCAGCTTAAACCCTAGCACAGATACGCAGTATTTT
>TRBJ1-5|TRBD1|.|TRBV19
CASSAADRDLNQPQHF
TGTGCCAGTAGTGCCGCGGACAGGGACCTCAATCAGCCCCAGCATTTT
>TRBJ1-1|.|.|TRBV5-1
CASSLGGLGRVAEAFF
TGCGCCAGCAGCTTGGGAGGCCTTGGAAGGGTAGCTGAAGCTTTCTTT
>TRBJ1-1|.|few|TRBV7-9
CASSFFPGRGTEAFF
TGTGCCAGCAGCTTCTTCCCGGGGCGGGGCACTGAAGCTTTCTTT
>TRBJ2-3|TRBD2|.|TRBV20-1
CSALPAGGYTDTQYF
TGCAGTGCTCTCCCAGCGGGAGGTTACACAGATACGCAGTATTTT
>TRBJ1-5|.|.|TRBV7-2
CASSPDSVQPQHF
TGTGCCAGCAGCCCCGACAGTGTACAGCCCCAGCATTTT